This T cell receptor (beta chain) is drawn from a study of cytomegalovirus exposure and HLA in healthy donors. Findings and caveats of the study: Cytomegalovirus-associated status was assigned to approximately 160 TCR beta chains.

The primer mix had 60 Vbeta and 13 Jbeta primers. Profiling relied on immunoSEQ multiplex PCR, and the TCRdb table lists in-frame clones only, not all of them. The data show under 200,000 clones, about 80% seen once. The CDR3 is 17 residues long. Germline trimming cut 5 bases from V and 4 bases from J; bases unmatched to any gene: 16. The germline V gene encodes CDR1 GTSNPN and CDR2 SVGIG (reference sequence). Remarks on this clone: Its cognate antigen is unknown.

Material for sequencing was PBMCs. V and J are TRBV30 and TRBJ1-5; 8 positions match TRBD1. The origin of this receptor is a man aged 30 to 45 in good health and CMV-seronegative. CDR3 amino acids: CAWDRDRSFSGNQPQHF. CDR3 bases: TGTGCCTGGGACCGGGACAGGTCGTTTTCCGGGAATCAGCCCCAGCATTTT.